Listed here is a single TCR beta chain. Its target is not known. V was pared by 1 base and J by 2 bases, with 13 bases between. CDR1 and CDR2 (germline): LGHDT, YNNKEL (reference sequence). There are 16 residues in the CDR3. Assay used: immunoSEQ multiplex PCR; TCRdb lists only in-frame clones, some missing. The sample holds more than 120,000 clones; around 90% are singletons and the top ten take about 4.9%. The sample is drawn from a study of T cell responses to AZD1222 COVID-19 vaccine. Study observations and caveats: Increases in Spike-specific TCR breadth and depth were seen after two AZD1222 doses. Researchers took repertoire samples only after the peak T cell response had come. Donors were chiefly white British, with a greater number of females, and clonal diversity was perhaps underestimated.

The V gene is TRBV3-1 (or the pseudogene TRBV3-2), the J gene TRBJ2-3, with D uncertain. This TCR was recovered from an adult who received the MenACWY meningococcal vaccine as a control. The source material was peripheral blood, sampled 28 days after the second dose of the MenACWY control vaccine. CDR3 bases: TGTGCCAGCAGCCAAGCCCTTTCGACTGACACAGATACGCAGTATTTT. Amino acid sequence: CASSQALSTDTDTQYF.